This T cell receptor (beta chain) was sequenced for a study of identical twins. Template switching added a universal primer binding site, and final cDNA carried unique molecular identifiers. TCRdb ran MiXCR on the 5' RACE reads and lists one entry per CDR3 protein. The data show approximately 1.8 million distinct CDR3 sequences, more than 30% seen once. Germline V gene data show CDR1 as WNHNN and CDR2 as SYGVQD (reference sequence). V lost 10 bases to trimming and J lost 6 bases; unmatched junction nucleotides: 11. The CDR3 runs to 14 residues. The table lists this clonotype with a few counts. The source of this sequence is a newborn girl in good health. The chain links TRBV10-1 to TRBJ2-3; TRBD2 agrees at 9 bases. The material sequenced was cord blood. CDR3 sequence reads: CATSLSGGSDTQYF. CDR3 DNA sequence: TGCGCCACCTCCCTTAGCGGGGGTTCCGATACGCAGTATTTT.